This T cell receptor (beta chain) was captured by sequencing in a study of control samples from healthy donors and cancer patients. Libraries were prepared by immunoSEQ multiplex PCR; TCRdb keeps only in-frame clonotypes and omits some of them. The sample yields around 180,000 clones, 80% to 90% seen once. The junction had 5 bases not matched to a gene; V was cut back by 2 bases and J by 9 bases. This CDR3 has 15 amino acids. CDR1 is SGHNT, CDR2 YYREEE, per germline (reference sequence). The chain employs TRBV5-4 and TRBJ2-1, with TRBD2 matching 13 bases. The clonotype comes from a woman in her twenties or thirties in good health. What was sequenced was blood. The CDR3: CASSFTSGGAGEQFF. The CDR3 bases are TGTGCCAGCAGCTTCACTAGCGGGGGGGCCGGTGAGCAGTTCTTC.